This T cell receptor (beta chain) was identified in a study of blood T cell repertoires in COVID-19. The wider study: Sites across the United States, Italy and Spain contributed samples from acute and convalescent COVID-19. Nucleic acid was either cDNA or gDNA, and it came from T cells, B-cell-depleted T cells, or PBMCs.

As processed by the authors: By means of reference gene primer amplification, nucleated cell counts were estimated. Data came from immunoSEQ multiplex PCR; TCRdb stores just in-frame clones and leaves some out. D and trimming were read from the DNA, whereas the V and J calls and clone size are those reported in that table. The repertoire includes fewer than 50,000 clones, over 75% of them detected once, and 35% to 45% sits in the top ten. This CDR3 is built from 14 residues. Germline CDR1 and CDR2: MGHRA and YSYEKL. Trimming cost V 1 base and J 3 bases; bases outside gene matches: 3. Specimen: peripheral blood. The chain combines TRBV4-1 with TRBJ2-7; 7 bases align to TRBD1. The sequence was obtained from a man at least 80 years old with active or convalescent COVID-19. The CDR3 sequence: CASSQGDSSYEQYF. The DNA of the CDR3 is TGCGCCAGCAGCCAAGGGGACAGTAGCTACGAGCAGTACTTC.